The clone carrying this T cell receptor (beta chain) was recorded many times. Its antigen is not identified. Synthesis of cDNA was carried out by template-switch 5'RACE. The reaction used 10-nucleotide random UMIs. TCRdb redid the calling of the 5' RACE reads with MiXCR, one entry per CDR3 protein. The sample consists of 65,000 to 85,000 distinct CDR3 sequences, about 3% of them appearing once. This specimen belongs to a study of neurological immune-mediated disorders. This CDR3 region has 14 residues. Germline CDR1 is SGDLS and CDR2 is YYNGEE. The trim removed 0 bases at V and 4 bases at J, leaving 2 bases unmatched. Study-wide findings and caveats: Expansion of TCR clones was greatest in HTLV-1-associated myelopathy and smallest in multiple sclerosis, where it fell below that of healthy controls.

Material for sequencing was PBMCs. The sequence derives from a woman aged 50 to 65 with multiple sclerosis. V gene TRBV9 combines with J gene TRBJ2-7; 9 bases are shared with TRBD2. CDR3 loop: CASSVGLAGYEQYF. CDR3 in DNA: TGTGCCAGCAGCGTAGGTCTAGCGGGGTACGAGCAGTACTTC.